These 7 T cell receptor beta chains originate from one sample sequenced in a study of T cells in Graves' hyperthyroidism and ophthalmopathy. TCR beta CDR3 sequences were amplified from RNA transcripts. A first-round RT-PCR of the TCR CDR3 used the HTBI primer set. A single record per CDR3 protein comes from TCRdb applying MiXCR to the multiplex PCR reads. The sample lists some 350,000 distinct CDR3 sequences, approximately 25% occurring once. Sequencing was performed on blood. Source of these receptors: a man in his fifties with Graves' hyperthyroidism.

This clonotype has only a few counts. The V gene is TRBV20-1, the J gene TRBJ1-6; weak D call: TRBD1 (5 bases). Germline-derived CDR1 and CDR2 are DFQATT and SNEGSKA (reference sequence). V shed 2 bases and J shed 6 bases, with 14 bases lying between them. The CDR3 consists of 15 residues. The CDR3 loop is CSARSPTALNSPLHF. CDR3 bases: TGCAGTGCTAGATCTCCGACAGCGCTTAATTCACCCCTCCACTTT.

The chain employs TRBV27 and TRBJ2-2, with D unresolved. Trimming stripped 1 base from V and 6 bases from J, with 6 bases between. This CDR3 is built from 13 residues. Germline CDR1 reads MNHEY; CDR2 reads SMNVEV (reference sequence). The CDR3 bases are TGTGCCAGCAGTTTATATCGTGCCGGGGAGCTGTTTTTT. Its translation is CASSLYRAGELFF.

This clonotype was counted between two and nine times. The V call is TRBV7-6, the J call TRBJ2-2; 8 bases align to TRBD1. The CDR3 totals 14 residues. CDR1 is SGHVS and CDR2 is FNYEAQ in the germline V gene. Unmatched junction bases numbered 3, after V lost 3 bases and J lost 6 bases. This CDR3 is CASSFDRGSGELFF. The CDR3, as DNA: TGTGCCAGCAGCTTTGACAGGGGATCCGGGGAGCTGTTTTTT.

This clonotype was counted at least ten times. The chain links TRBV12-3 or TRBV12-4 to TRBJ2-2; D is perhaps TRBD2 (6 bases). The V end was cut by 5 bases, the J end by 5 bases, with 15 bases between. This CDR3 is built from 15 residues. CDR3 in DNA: TGTGCCAGCAGTCCCGCCGGCGGGAAGACCGGGGAGCTGTTTTTT. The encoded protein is CASSPAGGKTGELFF.

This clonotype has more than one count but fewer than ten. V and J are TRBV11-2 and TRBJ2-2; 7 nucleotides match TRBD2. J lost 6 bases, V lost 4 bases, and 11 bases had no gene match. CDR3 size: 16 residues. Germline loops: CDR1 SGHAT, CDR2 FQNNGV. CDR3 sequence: CASSSPHSGKAGELFF. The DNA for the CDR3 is TGTGCCAGCAGCTCTCCCCACAGCGGGAAGGCCGGGGAGCTGTTTTTT.

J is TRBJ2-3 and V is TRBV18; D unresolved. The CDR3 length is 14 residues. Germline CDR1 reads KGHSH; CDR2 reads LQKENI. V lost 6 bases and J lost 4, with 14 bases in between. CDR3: CASSPTSDPDTQYF. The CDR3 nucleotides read TGTGCCAGCTCGCCGACGAGCGACCCAGATACGCAGTATTTT.

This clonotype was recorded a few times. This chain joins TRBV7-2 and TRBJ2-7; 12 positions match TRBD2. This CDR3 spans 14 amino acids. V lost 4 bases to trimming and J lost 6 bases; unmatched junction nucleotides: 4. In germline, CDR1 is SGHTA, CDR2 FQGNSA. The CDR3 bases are TGTGCCAGCAGCTGGACTAGCGGGACCGGCGAGCAGTACTTC. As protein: CASSWTSGTGEQYF.